The entry below gives a single TCR beta chain sequence along with its context. This specimen belongs to a study of OX40 agonist ivuxolimab in advanced cancers. The repertoire was sequenced with immunoSEQ multiplex PCR; TCRdb's copy has only in-frame clones and lacks some. The sample records roughly 99,000 clones, 85% to 95% being singletons. The CDR3 runs 9 residues. V was cut by 3 bases and J by 7 bases, with 4 bases left in between. The germline V gene has CDR1 DFQATT and CDR2 SNEGSKA (reference sequence). The sequenced sample was CD4+ or CD8+ T cells sorted from blood, obtained in a trial of the OX40 agonist ivuxolimab. V and J are TRBV20-1 and TRBJ2-7, with D hard to call. The sequence derives from an adult with an advanced solid tumor such as melanoma, head and neck, liver or kidney cancer. The CDR3 region has the DNA TGCAGTGCTAGCTGGGAGCAGTACTTC. This sequence encodes CSASWEQYF.